This section outlines one TCR beta chain sequence together with its context. Sequencing was performed with immunoSEQ multiplex PCR; in TCRdb, only in-frame clones are kept and a portion is missing. This table holds 50,000 to 60,000 clones, approximately 90% found once. This CDR3 spans 15 amino acids. Trimming cost V 6 bases and J 2 bases; bases outside gene matches: 7. Germline CDR1 reads SNHLY; CDR2 reads FYNNEI. This sample was included in a study of T cell changes during pregnancy in multiple sclerosis. The TCR was taken from a female donor with multiple sclerosis, enrolled in a pregnancy study. This sample comprised CD4+ T cells from peripheral blood mononuclear cells, obtained in the first trimester of pregnancy. This rearrangement joins TRBV2 to TRBJ2-5; 9 bases align to TRBD2. CDR3 in amino acids: CASRASGMGQETQYF. The CDR3 region has the DNA TGTGCCAGCAGAGCTAGCGGGATGGGGCAAGAGACCCAGTACTTC.